The clone carrying this TCR beta chain showed up just a few times. The data originate from a study of T-cell reconstitution after alpha-beta-depleted transplantation in children. Unique molecular identifiers featured in how the TCRbeta library was prepared. MiXCR, applied by TCRdb to the PCR reads, yields one record per CDR3 protein. The sample includes 400,000 to 500,000 distinct CDR3 sequences, 9.5% to 13% of them seen just once. The sample here was PBMCs from the stem cell graft donor, taken from the stem cell graft. This sequence originates from a human donor who donated a stem cell graft to a child with acute myeloid leukemia.

The CDR3 loop is CASSQRSSQGPIYEQYF. CDR3 bases: TGTGCCAGCAGCCAACGATCCTCTCAGGGGCCGATTTACGAGCAGTACTTC. The chain couples TRBV4-2 to TRBJ2-7; a possible D gene is TRBD1 (6 bases). V was pared by 2 bases and J by 4 bases, with 21 bases between. Germline V gene lookup returns CDR1 LGHNA and CDR2 YNFKEQ. This CDR3 spans 17 amino acids.